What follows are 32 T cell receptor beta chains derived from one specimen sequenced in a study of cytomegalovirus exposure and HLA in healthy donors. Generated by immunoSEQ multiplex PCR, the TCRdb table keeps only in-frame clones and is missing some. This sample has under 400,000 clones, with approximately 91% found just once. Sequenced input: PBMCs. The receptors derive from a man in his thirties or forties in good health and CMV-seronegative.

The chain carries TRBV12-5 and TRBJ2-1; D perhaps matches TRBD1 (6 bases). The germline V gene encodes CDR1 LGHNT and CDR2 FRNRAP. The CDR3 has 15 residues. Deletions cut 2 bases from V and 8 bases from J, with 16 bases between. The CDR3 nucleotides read TGTGCTAGTGGTTTGCCGCCGAGGACAGTGTATGAGCAGTTCTTC. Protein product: CASGLPPRTVYEQFF.

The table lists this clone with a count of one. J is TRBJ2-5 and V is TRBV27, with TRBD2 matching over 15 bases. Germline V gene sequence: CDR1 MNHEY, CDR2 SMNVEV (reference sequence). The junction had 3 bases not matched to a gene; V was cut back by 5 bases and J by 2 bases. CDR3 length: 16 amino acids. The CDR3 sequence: CASSPGLAGGQETQYF. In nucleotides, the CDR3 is TGTGCCAGCAGTCCAGGACTAGCGGGGGGGCAAGAGACCCAGTACTTC.

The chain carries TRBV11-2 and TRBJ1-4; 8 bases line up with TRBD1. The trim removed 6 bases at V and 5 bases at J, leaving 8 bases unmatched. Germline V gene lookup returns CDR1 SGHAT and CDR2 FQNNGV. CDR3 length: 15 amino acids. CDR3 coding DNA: TGTGCCAGCAGAAAATGGACAGGGCCAAATGAAAAACTGTTTTTT. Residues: CASRKWTGPNEKLFF.

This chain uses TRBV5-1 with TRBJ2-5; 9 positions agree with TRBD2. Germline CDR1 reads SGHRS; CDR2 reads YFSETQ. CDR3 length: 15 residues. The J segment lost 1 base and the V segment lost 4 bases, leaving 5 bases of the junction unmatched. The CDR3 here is CASSERGELQETQYF. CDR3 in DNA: TGCGCCAGCAGCGAGCGGGGGGAACTCCAAGAGACCCAGTACTTC.

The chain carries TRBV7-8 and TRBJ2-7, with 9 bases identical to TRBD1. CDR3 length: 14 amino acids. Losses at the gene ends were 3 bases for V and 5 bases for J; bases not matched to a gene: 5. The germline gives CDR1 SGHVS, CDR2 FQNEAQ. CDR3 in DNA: TGTGCCAGCAGCTTGGACAGGGGTGTCAACGAGCAGTACTTC. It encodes CASSLDRGVNEQYF.

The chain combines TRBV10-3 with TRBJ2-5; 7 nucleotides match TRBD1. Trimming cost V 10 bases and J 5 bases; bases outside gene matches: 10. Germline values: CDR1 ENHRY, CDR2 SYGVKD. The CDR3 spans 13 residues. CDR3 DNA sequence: TGTGCCACTTATACCGACAGGGATGAGACCCAGTACTTC. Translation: CATYTDRDETQYF.

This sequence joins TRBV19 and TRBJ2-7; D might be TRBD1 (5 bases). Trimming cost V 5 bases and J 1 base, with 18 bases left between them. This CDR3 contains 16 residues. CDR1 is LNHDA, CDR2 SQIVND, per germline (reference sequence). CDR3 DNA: TGTGCCAGTAGTGCTATCCCCCCGGACAAGTCCTACGAGCAGTACTTC. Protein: CASSAIPPDKSYEQYF.

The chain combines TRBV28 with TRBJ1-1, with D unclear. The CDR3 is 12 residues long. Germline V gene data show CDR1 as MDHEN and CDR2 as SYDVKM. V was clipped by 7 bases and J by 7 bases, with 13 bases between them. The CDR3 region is CASISGPGEAFF. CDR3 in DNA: TGTGCCAGCATAAGCGGCCCGGGTGAAGCTTTCTTT.

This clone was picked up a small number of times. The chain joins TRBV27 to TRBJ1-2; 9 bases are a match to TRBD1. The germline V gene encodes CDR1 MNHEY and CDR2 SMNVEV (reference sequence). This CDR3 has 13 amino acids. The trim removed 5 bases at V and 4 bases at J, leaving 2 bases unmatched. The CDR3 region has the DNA TGTGCCAGCAGTATGACAGGGGGCTATGGCTACACCTTC. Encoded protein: CASSMTGGYGYTF.

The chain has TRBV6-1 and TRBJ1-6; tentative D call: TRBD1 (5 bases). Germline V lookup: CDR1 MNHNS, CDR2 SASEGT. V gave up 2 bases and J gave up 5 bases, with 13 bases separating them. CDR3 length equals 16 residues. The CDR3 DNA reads TGTGCCAGCAGTGAATTAGGAGGGGCCCATAATTCACCCCTCCACTTT. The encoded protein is CASSELGGAHNSPLHF.

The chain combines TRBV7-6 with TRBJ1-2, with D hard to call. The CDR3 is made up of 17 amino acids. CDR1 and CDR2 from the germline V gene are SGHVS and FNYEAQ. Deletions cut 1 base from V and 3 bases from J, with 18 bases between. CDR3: CASSLEIGSYRDYGYTF. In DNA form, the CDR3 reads TGTGCCAGCAGCTTAGAGATCGGCAGCTACCGGGACTATGGCTACACCTTC.

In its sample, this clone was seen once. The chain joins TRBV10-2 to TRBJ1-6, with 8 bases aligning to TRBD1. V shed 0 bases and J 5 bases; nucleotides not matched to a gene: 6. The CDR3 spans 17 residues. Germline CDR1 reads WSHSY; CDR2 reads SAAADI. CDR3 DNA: TGCGCCAGCAGTGAGTCGCTCGGGACAGGAGATAATTCACCCCTCCACTTT. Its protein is CASSESLGTGDNSPLHF.

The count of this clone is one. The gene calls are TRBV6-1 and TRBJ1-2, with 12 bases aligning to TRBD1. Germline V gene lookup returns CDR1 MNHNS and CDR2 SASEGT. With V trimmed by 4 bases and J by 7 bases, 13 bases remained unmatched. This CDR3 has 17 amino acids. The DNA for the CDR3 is TGTGCCAGCAGTGCCACGGGGACAGGGGGCAGAGCTGCTGGCTACACCTTC. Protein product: CASSATGTGGRAAGYTF.

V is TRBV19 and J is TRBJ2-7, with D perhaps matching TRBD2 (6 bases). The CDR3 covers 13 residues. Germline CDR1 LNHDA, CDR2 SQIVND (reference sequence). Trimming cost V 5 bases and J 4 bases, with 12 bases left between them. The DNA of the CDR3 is TGTGCCAGTAGTCCCGAGGGGACTTACGAGCAGTACTTC. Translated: CASSPEGTYEQYF.

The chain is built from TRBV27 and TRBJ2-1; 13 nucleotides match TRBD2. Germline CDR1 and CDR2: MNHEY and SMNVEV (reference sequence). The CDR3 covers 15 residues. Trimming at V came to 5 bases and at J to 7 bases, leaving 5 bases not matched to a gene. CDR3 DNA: TGTGCCAGCAGTCACGGGACTAGCGGGGCGAATGAGCAGTTCTTC. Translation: CASSHGTSGANEQFF.

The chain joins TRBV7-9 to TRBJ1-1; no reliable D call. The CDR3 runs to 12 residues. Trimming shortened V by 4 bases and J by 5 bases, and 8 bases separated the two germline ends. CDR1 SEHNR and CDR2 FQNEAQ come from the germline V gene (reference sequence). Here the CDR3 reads CASSSRGTEAFF. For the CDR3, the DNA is TGTGCCAGCAGCTCCCGAGGGACTGAAGCTTTCTTT. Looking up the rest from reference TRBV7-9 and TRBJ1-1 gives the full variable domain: DTGVSQNPRHKITKRGQNVTFRCDPISEHNRLYWYRQTLGQGPEFLTYFQNEAQLEKSRLLSDRFSAERPKGSFSTLEIQRTEQGDSAMYLCASSSRGTEAFFGQGTRLTVV.

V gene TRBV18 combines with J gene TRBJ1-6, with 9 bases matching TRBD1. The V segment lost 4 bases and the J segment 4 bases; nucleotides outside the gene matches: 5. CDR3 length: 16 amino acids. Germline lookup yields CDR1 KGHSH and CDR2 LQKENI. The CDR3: CASSRGQGQYNSPLHF. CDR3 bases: TGTGCCAGCTCACGGGGACAGGGCCAGTATAATTCACCCCTCCACTTT.

In DNA form, the CDR3 reads TGTGCCACCAGCAGAGGAGGGAGCTCCTACAATGAGCAGTTCTTC. Translated: CATSRGGSSYNEQFF. The chain employs TRBV15 and TRBJ2-1; tentative D call: TRBD2 (5 bases). The germline V gene encodes CDR1 LNHNV and CDR2 YYDKDF (reference sequence). The V end lost 1 base, the J end lost 0 bases, and 7 bases lay between the germline ends. The CDR3 is made up of 15 amino acids.

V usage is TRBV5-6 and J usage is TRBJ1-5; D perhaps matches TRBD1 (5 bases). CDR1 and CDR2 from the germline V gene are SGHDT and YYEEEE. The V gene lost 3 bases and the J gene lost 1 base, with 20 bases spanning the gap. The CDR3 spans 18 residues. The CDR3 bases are TGTGCCAGCAGCTCCAAGACGGTGGGGCCTATAAGCAATCAGCCCCAGCATTTT. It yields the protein CASSSKTVGPISNQPQHF.

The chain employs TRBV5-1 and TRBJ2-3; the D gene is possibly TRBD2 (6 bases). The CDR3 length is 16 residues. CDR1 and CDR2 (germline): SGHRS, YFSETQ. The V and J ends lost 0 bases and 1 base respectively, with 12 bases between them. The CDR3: CASSLVGEAGTDTQYF. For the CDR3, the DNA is TGCGCCAGCAGCTTGGTTGGGGAGGCCGGCACAGATACGCAGTATTTT.

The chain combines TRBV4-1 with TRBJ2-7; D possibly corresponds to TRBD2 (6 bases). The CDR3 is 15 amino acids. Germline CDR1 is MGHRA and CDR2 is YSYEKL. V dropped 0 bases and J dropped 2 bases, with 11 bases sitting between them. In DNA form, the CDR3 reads TGCGCCAGCAGCCAAGATCAAGGCGGGGCCTACGAGCAGTACTTC. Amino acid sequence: CASSQDQGGAYEQYF.

The DNA of the CDR3 is TGTGCCAGCAGTTACTCGATAGTGGGCAGCTACGAGCAGTACTTC. It codes for CASSYSIVGSYEQYF. This chain connects TRBV6-5 to TRBJ2-7; the D is unclear. This CDR3 contains 15 residues. Between the trimmed V and J ends, which lost 0 bases and 3 bases, there was a span of 12 bases. CDR1 MNHEY and CDR2 SVGAGI come from the germline V gene.

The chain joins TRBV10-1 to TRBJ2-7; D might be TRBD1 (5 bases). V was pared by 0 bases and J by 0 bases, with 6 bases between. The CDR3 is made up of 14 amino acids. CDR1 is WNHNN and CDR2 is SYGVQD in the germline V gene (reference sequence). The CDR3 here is CASSESDSSYEQYF. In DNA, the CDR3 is TGCGCCAGCAGTGAGTCTGACAGCTCCTACGAGCAGTACTTC.

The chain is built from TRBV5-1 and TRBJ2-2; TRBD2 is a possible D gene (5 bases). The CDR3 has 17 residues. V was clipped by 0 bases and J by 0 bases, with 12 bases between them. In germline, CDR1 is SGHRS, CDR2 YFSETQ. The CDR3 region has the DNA TGCGCCAGCAGCTTGGATGGAGGCCCTTCGAACACCGGGGAGCTGTTTTTT. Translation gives CASSLDGGPSNTGELFF.

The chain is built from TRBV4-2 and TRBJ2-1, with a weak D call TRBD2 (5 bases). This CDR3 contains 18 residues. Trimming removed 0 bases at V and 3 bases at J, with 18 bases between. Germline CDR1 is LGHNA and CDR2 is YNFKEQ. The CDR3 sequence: CASSQDRKSGEFYNEQFF. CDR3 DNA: TGTGCCAGCAGCCAAGATAGGAAGAGCGGTGAATTCTACAATGAGCAGTTCTTC.

The CDR3, as DNA: TGTGCCAGCAGCCCAGGGTATCCCGTCTACAATGAGCAGTTCTTC. Translated, it gives CASSPGYPVYNEQFF. The chain combines TRBV6-5 with TRBJ2-1, with D possibly TRBD1 on 5 matching bases. Germline V gene sequence: CDR1 MNHEY, CDR2 SVGAGI. The CDR3 is made up of 15 amino acids. The germline V and J ends were trimmed by 6 bases and 3 bases, with 15 bases remaining between them.

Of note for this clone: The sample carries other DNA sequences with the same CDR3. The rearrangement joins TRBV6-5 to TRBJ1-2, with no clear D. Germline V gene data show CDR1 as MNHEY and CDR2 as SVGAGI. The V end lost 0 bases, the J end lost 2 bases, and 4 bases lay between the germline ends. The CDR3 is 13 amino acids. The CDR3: CASSYSLNYGYTF. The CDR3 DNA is TGTGCCAGCAGTTACTCACTAAACTATGGCTACACCTTC.

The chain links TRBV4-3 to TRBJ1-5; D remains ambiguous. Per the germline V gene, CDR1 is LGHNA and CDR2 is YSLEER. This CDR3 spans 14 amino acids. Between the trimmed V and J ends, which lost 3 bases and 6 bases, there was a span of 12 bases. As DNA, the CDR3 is TGCGCCAGCAGCCAGGTGCTATTTGGTCAGCCCCAGCATTTT. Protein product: CASSQVLFGQPQHF.

The CDR3 nucleotides are TGTGCCAGCAGCTGGGACAGGGGCAATCAGCCCCAGCATTTT. Residues: CASSWDRGNQPQHF. V gene TRBV7-2 combines with J gene TRBJ1-5, with 9 bases identical to TRBD1. The junction had 0 bases not matched to a gene; V was cut back by 4 bases and J by 2 bases. The CDR3 covers 14 residues. Germline V gene sequence: CDR1 SGHTA, CDR2 FQGNSA.

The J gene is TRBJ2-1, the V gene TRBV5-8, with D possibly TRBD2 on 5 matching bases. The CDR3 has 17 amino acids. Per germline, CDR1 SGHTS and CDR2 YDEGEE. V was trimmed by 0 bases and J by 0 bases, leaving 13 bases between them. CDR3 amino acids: CASSLGGGSNSYNEQFF. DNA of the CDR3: TGTGCCAGCAGCTTGGGAGGAGGCAGTAACTCCTACAATGAGCAGTTCTTC.

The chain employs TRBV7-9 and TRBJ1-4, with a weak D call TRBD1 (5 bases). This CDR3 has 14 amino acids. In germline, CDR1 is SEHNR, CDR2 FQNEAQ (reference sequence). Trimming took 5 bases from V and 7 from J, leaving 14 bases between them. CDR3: CASSPPGLAEKLFF. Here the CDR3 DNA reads TGTGCCAGCAGCCCCCCAGGGTTGGCTGAAAAACTGTTTTTT.

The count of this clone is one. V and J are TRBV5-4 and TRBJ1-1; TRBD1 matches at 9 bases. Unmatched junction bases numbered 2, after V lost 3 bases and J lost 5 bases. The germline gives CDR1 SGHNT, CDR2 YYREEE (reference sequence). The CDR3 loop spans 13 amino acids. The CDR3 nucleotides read TGTGCCAGCAGCTGGACAGGGGAAACTGAAGCTTTCTTT. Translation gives CASSWTGETEAFF.